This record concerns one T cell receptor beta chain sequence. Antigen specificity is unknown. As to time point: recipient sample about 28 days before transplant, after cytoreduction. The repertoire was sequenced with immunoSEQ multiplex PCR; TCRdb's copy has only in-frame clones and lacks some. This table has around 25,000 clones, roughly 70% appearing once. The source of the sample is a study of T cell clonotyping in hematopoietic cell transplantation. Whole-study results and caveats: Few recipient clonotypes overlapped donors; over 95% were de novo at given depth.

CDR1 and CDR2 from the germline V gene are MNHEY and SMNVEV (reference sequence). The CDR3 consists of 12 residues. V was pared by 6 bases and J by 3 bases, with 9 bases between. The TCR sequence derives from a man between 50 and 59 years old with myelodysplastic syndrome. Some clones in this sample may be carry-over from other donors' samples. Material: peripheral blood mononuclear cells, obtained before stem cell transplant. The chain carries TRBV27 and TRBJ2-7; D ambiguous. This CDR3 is CASSHGLYEQYF. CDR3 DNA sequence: TGTGCCAGCAGCCACGGGCTCTACGAGCAGTACTTC.